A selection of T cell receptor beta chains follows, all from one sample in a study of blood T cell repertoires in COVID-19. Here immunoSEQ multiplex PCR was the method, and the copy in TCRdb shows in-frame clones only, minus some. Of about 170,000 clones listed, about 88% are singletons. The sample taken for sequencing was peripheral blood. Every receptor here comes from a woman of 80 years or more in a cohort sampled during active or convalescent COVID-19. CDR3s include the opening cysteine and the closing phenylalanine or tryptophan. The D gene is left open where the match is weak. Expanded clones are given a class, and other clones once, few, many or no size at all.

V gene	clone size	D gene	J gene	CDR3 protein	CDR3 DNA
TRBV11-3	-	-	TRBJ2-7	CASSLLYPAYYEQYF	TGTGCCAGCAGCCTCCTCTACCCCGCGTACTACGAGCAGTACTTC
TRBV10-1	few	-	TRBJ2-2	CASGATNTGELFF	TGCGCCAGCGGGGCAACGAACACCGGGGAGCTGTTTTTT
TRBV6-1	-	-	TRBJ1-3	CASSEQASGNTIYF	TGTGCCAGCAGTGAGCAGGCCTCTGGAAACACCATATATTTT
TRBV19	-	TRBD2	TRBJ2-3	CASRATSGTTDTQYF	TGTGCCAGTCGTGCGACTAGCGGGACTACAGATACGCAGTATTTT
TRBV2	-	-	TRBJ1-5	CASSEPWRISNQPQHF	TGTGCCAGCAGTGAACCCTGGCGGATTAGCAATCAGCCCCAGCATTTT
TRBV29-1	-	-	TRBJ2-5	CSVTGGGGPQETQYF	TGCAGCGTTACAGGAGGGGGAGGGCCTCAGGAGACCCAGTACTTC
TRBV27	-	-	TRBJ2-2	CASKTGLVNTGELFF	TGTGCCAGCAAGACCGGACTCGTAAACACCGGGGAGCTGTTTTTT
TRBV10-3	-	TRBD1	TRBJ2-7	CAIRSSTGQGTYEQYF	TGTGCCATCAGGTCTTCTACGGGACAGGGAACCTACGAGCAGTACTTC
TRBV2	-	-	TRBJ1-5	CASREQQANQPQHF	TGTGCCAGCAGGGAGCAGCAAGCGAATCAGCCCCAGCATTTT
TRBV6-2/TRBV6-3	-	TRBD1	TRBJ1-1	CASSPSDRLGQAFF	TGTGCCAGCAGTCCCTCGGACAGGCTAGGCCAAGCTTTCTTT
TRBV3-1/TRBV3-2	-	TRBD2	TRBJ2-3	CASSLVGGAKDTQYF	TGTGCCAGCAGCCTAGTCGGGGGGGCGAAAGATACGCAGTATTTT
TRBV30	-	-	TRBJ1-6	CAWSVNYSGTLESNSPLHF	TGTGCCTGGAGTGTTAATTATTCGGGGACACTCGAATCTAATTCACCCCTCCACTTT
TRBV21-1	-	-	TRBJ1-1	CASSKTGQGPGSMNTEAFF	TGTGCCAGCAGCAAGACGGGACAGGGGCCCGGGTCGATGAACACTGAAGCTTTCTTT
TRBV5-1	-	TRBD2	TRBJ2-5	CASSLVRTSGIGETQYF	TGCGCCAGCAGCTTGGTAAGAACTAGCGGGATTGGAGAGACCCAGTACTTC
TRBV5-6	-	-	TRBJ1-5	CASSLNVYSNQPQHF	TGTGCCAGCAGCTTGAATGTCTATAGCAATCAGCCCCAGCATTTT
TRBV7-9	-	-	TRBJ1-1	CASSPGLSNTEAFF	TGTGCCAGCAGCCCGGGACTCTCGAACACTGAAGCTTTCTTT
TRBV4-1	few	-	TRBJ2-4	CASSQDGAGRGNIQYF	TGCGCCAGCAGCCAAGATGGGGCAGGCCGAGGAAACATTCAGTACTTC
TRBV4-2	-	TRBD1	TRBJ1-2	CASSQEGQGNYGYTF	TGTGCCAGCAGCCAAGAGGGACAGGGTAACTATGGCTACACCTTC
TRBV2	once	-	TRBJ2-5	CASSEGPPSLETQYF	TGTGCCAGCAGTGAAGGTCCGCCTAGCTTAGAGACCCAGTACTTC
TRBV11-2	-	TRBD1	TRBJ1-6	CASSSGRDRGSPLHF	TGTGCCAGCAGCTCCGGACGGGACAGGGGTTCACCCCTCCACTTT
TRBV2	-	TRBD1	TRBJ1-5	CASSPDRVNQPQHF	TGTGCCAGCAGTCCGGACAGGGTAAATCAGCCCCAGCATTTT
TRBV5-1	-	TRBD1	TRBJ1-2	CASSSGQIYGYTF	TGCGCCAGCAGCTCGGGACAGATCTATGGCTACACCTTC
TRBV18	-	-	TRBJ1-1	CASSTARGMAFF	TGTGCCAGCTCAACCGCGAGGGGGATGGCTTTCTTT
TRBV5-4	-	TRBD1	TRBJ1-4	CASSQPGQGSTNEKLFF	TGTGCCAGCAGCCAACCGGGACAGGGATCAACTAATGAAAAACTGTTTTTT
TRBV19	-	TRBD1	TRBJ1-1	CASTLQGAHTEAFF	TGTGCCAGTACCTTACAGGGGGCTCACACTGAAGCTTTCTTT
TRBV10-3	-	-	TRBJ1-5	CAISERGAGVQPQHF	TGTGCCATCAGTGAGCGGGGGGCAGGGGTTCAGCCCCAGCATTTT
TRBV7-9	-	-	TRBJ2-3	CASSPSRGGTDTQYF	TGTGCCAGCAGCCCCTCCAGGGGTGGCACAGATACGCAGTATTTT
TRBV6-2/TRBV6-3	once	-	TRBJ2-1	CASSTDNEQFF	TGTGCCAGCAGTACTGACAATGAGCAGTTCTTC
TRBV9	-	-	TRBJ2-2	CASSPVGATGELFF	TGTGCCAGCAGCCCTGTTGGGGCCACCGGGGAGCTGTTTTTT
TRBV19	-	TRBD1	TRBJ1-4	CASSMVVAGGNEKLFF	TGTGCCAGTAGTATGGTGGTTGCAGGGGGGAATGAAAAACTGTTTTTT
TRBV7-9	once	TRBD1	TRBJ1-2	CASRQGESNYGYTF	TGTGCCAGCCGACAGGGGGAAAGTAACTATGGCTACACCTTC
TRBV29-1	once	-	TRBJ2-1	CSVGGKRSYNEQFF	TGCAGCGTTGGCGGGAAACGCTCCTACAATGAGCAGTTCTTC
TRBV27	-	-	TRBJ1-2	CASRTANYGYTF	TGTGCCAGCCGGACAGCTAACTATGGCTACACCTTC
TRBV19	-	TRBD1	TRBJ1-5	CASSIAGQPSNQPQHF	TGTGCCAGTAGTATCGCGGGACAGCCCAGCAATCAGCCCCAGCATTTT
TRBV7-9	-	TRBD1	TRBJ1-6	CASSLVTGGDSPLHF	TGTGCCAGCAGCTTAGTTACAGGGGGCGATTCACCCCTCCACTTT
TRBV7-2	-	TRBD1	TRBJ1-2	CASSPPNDRGHGYTF	TGTGCCAGCAGCCCCCCCAATGACAGGGGGCATGGCTACACCTTC
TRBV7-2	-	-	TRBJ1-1	CASSLGAAGVGTEAFF	TGTGCCAGCAGCCTAGGCGCCGCAGGGGTAGGGACTGAAGCTTTCTTT
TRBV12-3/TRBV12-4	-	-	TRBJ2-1	CASSAGRQQFF	TGTGCCAGCAGCGCAGGGAGGCAGCAGTTCTTC
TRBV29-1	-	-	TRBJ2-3	CSVEEGRRTDTQYF	TGCAGCGTTGAAGAGGGGCGCCGCACAGATACGCAGTATTTT
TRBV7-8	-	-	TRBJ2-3	CASSSSLDTQYF	TGTGCCAGCAGCTCCAGTCTGGATACGCAGTATTTT
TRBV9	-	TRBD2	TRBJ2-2	CASSPRSGGETGELFF	TGTGCCAGCAGCCCTAGGAGCGGGGGGGAAACCGGGGAGCTGTTTTTT
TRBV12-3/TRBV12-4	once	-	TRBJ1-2	CASSGGNGYTF	TGTGCCAGCAGTGGGGGCAATGGCTACACCTTC
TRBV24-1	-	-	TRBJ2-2	CATSPDIPLYTGELFF	TGTGCCACCAGCCCAGATATACCGCTCTACACCGGGGAGCTGTTTTTT
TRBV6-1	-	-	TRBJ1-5	CASSEALFGGLNQPQHF	TGTGCCAGCAGTGAAGCGCTCTTTGGGGGCCTTAATCAGCCCCAGCATTTT
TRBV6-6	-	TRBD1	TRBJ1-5	CASSYSYRGNNQPQHF	TGTGCCAGCAGTTACTCGTACAGGGGGAACAATCAGCCCCAGCATTTT
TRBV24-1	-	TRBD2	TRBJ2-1	CATSDSASGGSVREQFF	TGTGCCACCAGTGATTCGGCTAGCGGGGGATCGGTAAGGGAGCAGTTCTTC
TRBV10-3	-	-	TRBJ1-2	CAISSQGYGYTF	TGTGCCATCAGTTCACAGGGATATGGCTACACCTTC
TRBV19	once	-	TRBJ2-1	CASSIRPSGLYNEQFF	TGTGCCAGTAGTATAAGGCCCTCGGGACTTTACAATGAGCAGTTCTTC
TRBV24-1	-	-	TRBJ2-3	CATSHRGVADTQYF	TGTGCCACCAGTCACCGCGGAGTCGCAGATACGCAGTATTTT
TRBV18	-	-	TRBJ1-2	CASSPQAHRDYGYTF	TGTGCCAGCTCACCACAGGCACACAGGGACTATGGCTACACCTTC
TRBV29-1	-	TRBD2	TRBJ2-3	CSVRRGAGVYTDTQYF	TGCAGCGTTAGAAGAGGGGCGGGGGTTTACACAGATACGCAGTATTTT
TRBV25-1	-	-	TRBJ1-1	CASSAAWTEAFF	TGTGCCAGCAGTGCTGCGTGGACTGAAGCTTTCTTT
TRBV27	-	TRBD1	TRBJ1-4	CASSGTGLGEKLFF	TGTGCCAGCAGCGGGACAGGGCTTGGTGAAAAACTGTTTTTT